These 5 T cell receptor beta chains originate from one sample sequenced in a study of blood T cell repertoires in COVID-19. The repertoire was sequenced with immunoSEQ multiplex PCR; TCRdb's copy has only in-frame clones and lacks some. The sample holds more than 85,000 clones; under 80% are singletons and the top ten take 15% to 20%. The sequenced sample was peripheral blood. These TCRs come from a woman in her 70s with acute or convalescent COVID-19.

The rearrangement joins TRBV7-6 to TRBJ2-7, with D perhaps TRBD1 (5 bases). Deletions cut 2 bases from V and 5 bases from J, with 16 bases between. This CDR3 spans 15 amino acids. The germline CDR1 and CDR2 sequences are SGHVS and FNYEAQ. CDR3 in DNA: TGTGCCAGCAGCTTACTCCCAGGGAAGGGCCACGAGCAGTACTTC. The encoded protein is CASSLLPGKGHEQYF.

This clone was detected ten times or more. The chain has TRBV7-8 and TRBJ2-3; the match to TRBD2 covers 8 bases. The CDR3 is made up of 14 amino acids. Germline values: CDR1 SGHVS, CDR2 FQNEAQ. The trim removed 3 bases at V and 6 bases at J, leaving 5 bases unmatched. CDR3 sequence: CASSLRGGLDTQYF. CDR3 sequence (DNA): TGTGCCAGCAGCTTGCGCGGGGGGCTGGATACGCAGTATTTT. Using reference TRBV7-8 and TRBJ2-3 for the parts outside the CDR3, the full variable domain is GAGVSQSPRYKVAKRGQDVALRCDPISGHVSLFWYQQALGQGPEFLTYFQNEAQLDKSGLPSDRFFAERPEGSVSTLKIQRTQQEDSAVYLCASSLRGGLDTQYFGPGTRLTVL.

This clone appeared a few times. An end of the junction differs from the germline gene, which may be a read error. The chain couples TRBV3-1 (or the pseudogene TRBV3-2) to TRBJ2-2, with D unresolved. CDR1 and CDR2 (germline): LGHDT, YNNKEL (reference sequence). The CDR3 has 12 residues. The CDR3 here is CASRQATGELFF. As DNA, the CDR3 is TGTGCCAGCAGGCAAGCAACCGGGGAGCTGTTTTTT.

The chain has TRBV6-6 and TRBJ1-2; D gene unclear. There are 11 residues in the CDR3. Per the germline V gene, CDR1 is MNHNY and CDR2 is SVGAGI (reference sequence). The germline V and J ends were trimmed by 6 bases and 5 bases, with 7 bases remaining between them. CDR3 in DNA: TGTGCCAGCAGGCTTCAGTATGGCTACACCTTC. As protein: CASRLQYGYTF.

This clone appeared many times. The chain is built from TRBV7-2 and TRBJ2-7; D uncertain. V was clipped by 3 bases and J by 0 bases, with 6 bases between them. Germline CDR1 SGHTA, CDR2 FQGNSA. The CDR3 extends over 13 amino acids. CDR3 sequence: CASSFTSSYEQYF. In nucleotides, the CDR3 is TGTGCCAGCAGCTTCACCAGCTCCTACGAGCAGTACTTC.